Described below is a single T cell receptor beta chain sequence and its context. The record originates from a study of T cell changes during pregnancy in multiple sclerosis. Some clones are missing from TCRdb's copy, which holds only in-frame ones; the method was immunoSEQ multiplex PCR. The table has approximately 84,000 clones, approximately 95% seen once; the top ten hold about 0.99%. This sequence originates from a female donor in good health, enrolled as a control in a pregnancy study. Sequences were derived from peripheral blood, sampled in the second trimester of pregnancy.

The DNA for the CDR3 is TGTGCCAGCAGGTCCGGGGGGGCGGGACTTAGCACAGATACGCAGTATTTT. Translation: CASRSGGAGLSTDTQYF. The genes are TRBV5-4 and TRBJ2-3; 8 nucleotides line up with TRBD2. The CDR3 contains 17 residues. V was pared by 5 bases and J by 0 bases, with 11 bases of the junction left unmatched. Germline lookup yields CDR1 SGHNT and CDR2 YYREEE (reference sequence).